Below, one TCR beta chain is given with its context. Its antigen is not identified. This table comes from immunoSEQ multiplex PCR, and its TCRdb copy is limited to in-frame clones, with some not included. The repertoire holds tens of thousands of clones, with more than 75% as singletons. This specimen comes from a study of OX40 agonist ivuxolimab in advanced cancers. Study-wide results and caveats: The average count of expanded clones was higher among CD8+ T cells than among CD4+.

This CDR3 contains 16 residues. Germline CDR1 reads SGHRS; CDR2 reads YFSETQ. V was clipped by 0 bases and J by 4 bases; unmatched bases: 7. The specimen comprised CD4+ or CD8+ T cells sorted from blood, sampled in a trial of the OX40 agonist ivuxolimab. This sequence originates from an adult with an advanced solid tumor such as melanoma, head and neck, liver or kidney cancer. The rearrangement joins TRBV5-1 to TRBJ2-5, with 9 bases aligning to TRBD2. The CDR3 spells CASSLVGVAGVETQYF. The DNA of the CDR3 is TGCGCCAGCAGCTTGGTAGGGGTAGCGGGAGTAGAGACCCAGTACTTC.